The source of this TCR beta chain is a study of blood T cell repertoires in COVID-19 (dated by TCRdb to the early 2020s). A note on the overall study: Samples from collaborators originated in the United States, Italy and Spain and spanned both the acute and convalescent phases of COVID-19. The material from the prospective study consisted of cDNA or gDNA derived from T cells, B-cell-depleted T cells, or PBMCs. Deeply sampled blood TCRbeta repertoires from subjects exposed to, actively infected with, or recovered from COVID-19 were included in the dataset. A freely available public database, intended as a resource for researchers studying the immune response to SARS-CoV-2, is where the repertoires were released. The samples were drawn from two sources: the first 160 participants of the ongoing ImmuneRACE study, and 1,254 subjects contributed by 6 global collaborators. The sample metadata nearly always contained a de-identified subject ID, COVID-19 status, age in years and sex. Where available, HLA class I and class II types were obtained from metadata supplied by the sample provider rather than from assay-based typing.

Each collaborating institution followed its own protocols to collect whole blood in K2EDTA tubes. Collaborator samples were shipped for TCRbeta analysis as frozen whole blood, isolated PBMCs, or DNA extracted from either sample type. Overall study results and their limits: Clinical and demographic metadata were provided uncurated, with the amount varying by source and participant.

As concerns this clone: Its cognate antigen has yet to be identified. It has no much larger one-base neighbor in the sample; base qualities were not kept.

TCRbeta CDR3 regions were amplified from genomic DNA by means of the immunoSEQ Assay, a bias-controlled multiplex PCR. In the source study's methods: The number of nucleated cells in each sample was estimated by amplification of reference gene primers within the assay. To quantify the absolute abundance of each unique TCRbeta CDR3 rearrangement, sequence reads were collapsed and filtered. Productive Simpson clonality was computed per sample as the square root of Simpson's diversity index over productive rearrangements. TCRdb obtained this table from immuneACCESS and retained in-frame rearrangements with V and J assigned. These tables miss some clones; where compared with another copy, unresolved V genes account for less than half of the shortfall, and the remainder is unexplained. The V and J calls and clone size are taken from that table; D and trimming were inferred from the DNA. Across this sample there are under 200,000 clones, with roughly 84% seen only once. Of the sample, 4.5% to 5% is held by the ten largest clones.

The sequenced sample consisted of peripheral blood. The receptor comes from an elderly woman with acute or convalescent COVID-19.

CDR3 region: CASSLTPQGETQYF. The DNA sequence is as follows: TGTGCCAGCAGCTTAACTCCCCAGGGGGAGACCCAGTACTTC. This chain is built from TRBV7-6 and TRBJ2-5; a tentative D match to TRBD1 spans 6 bases. CDR1 and CDR2, per the germline V gene, are SGHVS and FNYEAQ. Trimming costs V 2 bases and J 5 bases, and their ends lie 12 bases apart. Reading from cysteine to phenylalanine, the CDR3 counts 14 amino acids. Kept here is only the CDR3 DNA, which spans 42 bases and is read in frame from base 1.